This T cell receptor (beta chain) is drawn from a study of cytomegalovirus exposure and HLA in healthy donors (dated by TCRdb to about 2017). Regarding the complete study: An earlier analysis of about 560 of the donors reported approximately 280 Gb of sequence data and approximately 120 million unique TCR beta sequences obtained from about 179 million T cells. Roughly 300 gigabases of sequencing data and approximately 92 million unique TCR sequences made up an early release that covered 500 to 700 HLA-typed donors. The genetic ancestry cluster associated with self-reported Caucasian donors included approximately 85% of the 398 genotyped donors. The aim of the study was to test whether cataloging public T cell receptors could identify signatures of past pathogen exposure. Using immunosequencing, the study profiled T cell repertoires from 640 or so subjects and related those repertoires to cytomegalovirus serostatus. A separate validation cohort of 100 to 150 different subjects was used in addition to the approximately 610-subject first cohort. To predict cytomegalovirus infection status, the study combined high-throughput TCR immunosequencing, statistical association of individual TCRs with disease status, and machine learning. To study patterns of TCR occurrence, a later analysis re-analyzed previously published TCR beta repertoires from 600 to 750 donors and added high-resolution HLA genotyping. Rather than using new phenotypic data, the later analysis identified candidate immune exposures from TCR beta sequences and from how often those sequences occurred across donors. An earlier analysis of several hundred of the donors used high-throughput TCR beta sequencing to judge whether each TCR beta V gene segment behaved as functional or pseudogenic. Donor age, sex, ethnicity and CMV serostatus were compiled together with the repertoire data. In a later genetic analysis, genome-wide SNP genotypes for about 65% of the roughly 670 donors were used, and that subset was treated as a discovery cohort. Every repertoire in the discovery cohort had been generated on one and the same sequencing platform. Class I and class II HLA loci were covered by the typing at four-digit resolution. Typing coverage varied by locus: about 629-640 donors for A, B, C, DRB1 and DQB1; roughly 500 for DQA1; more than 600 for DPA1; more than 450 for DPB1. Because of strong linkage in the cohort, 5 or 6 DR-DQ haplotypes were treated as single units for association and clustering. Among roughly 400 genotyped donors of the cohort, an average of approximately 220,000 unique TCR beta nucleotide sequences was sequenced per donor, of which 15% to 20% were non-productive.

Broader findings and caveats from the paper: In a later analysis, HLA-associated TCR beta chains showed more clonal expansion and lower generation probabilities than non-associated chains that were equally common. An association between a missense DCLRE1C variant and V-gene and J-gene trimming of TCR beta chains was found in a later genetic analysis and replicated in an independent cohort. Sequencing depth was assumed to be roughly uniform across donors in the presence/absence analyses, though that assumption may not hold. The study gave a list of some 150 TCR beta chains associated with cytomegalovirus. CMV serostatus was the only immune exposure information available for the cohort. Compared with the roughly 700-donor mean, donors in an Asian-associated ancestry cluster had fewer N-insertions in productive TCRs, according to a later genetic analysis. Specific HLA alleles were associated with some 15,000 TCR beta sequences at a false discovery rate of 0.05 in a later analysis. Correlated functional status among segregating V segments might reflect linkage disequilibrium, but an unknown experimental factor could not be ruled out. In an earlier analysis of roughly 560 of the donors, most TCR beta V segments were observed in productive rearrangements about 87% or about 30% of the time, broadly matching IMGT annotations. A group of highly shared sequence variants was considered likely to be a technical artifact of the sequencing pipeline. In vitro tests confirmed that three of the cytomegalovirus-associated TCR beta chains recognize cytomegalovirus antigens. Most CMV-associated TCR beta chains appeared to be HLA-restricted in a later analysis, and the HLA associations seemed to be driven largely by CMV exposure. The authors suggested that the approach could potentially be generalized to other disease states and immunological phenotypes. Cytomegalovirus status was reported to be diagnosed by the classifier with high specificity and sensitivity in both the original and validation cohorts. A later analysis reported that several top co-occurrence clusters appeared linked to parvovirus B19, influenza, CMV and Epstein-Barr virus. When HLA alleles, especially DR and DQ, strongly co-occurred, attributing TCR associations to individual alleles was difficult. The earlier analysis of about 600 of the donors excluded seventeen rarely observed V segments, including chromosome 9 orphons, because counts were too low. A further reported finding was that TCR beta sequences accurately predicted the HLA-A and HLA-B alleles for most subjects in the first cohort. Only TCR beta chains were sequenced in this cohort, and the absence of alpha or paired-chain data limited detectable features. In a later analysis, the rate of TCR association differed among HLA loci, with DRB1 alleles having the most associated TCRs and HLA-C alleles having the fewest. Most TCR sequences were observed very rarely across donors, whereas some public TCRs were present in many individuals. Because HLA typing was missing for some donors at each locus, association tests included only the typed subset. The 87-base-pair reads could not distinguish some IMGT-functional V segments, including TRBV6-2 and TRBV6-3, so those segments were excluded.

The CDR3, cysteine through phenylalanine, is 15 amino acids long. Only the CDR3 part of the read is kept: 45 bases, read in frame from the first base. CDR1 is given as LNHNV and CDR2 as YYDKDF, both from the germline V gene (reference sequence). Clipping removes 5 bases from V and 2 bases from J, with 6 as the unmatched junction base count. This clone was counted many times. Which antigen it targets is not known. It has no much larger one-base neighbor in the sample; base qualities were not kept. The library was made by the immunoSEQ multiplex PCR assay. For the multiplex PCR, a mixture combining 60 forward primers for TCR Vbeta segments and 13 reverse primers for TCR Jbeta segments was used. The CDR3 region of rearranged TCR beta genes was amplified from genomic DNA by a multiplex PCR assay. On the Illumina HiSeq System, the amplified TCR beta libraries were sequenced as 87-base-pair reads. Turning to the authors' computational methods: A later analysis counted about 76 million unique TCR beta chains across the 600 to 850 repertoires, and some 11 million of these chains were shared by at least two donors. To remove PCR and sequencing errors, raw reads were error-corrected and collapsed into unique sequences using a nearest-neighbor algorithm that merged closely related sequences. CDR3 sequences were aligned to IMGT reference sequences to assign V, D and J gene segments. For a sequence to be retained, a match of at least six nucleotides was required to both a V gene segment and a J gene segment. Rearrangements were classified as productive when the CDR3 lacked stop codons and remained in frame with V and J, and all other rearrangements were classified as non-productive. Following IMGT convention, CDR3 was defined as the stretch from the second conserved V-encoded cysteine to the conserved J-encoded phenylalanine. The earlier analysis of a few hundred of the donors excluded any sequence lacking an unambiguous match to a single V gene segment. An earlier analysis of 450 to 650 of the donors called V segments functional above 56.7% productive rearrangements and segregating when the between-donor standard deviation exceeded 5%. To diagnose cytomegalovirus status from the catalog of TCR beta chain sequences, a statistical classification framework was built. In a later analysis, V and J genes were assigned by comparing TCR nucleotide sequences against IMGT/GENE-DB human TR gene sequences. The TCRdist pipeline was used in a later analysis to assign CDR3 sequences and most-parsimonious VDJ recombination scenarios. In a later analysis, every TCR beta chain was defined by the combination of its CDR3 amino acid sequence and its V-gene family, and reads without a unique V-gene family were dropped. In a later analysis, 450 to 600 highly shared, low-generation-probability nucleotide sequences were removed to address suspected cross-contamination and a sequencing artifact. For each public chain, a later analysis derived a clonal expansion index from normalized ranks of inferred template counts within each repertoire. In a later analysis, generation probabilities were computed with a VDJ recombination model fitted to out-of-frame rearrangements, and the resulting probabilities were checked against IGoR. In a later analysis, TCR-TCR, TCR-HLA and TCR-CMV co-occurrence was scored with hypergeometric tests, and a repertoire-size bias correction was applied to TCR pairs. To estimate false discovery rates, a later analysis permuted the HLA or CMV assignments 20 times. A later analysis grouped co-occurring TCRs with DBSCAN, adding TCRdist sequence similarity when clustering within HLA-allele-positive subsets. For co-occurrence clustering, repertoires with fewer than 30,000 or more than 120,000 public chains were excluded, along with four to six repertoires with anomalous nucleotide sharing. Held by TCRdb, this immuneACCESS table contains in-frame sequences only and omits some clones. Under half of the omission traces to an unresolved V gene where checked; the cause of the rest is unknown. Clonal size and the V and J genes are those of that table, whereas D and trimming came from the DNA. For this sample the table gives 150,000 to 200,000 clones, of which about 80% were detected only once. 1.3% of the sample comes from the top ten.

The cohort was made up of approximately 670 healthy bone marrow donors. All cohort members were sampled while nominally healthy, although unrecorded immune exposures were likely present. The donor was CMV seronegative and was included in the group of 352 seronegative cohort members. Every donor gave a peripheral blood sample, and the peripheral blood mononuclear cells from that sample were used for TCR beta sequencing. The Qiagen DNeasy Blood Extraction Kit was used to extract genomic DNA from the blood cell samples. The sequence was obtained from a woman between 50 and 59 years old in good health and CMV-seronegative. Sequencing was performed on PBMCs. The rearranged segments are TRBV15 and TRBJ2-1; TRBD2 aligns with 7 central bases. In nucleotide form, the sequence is TGTGCCACCAGCCGTCGGGGGGAGGCCTACAATGAGCAGTTCTTC. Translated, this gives CATSRRGEAYNEQFF. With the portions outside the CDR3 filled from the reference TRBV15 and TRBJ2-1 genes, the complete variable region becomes DAMVIQNPRYQVTQFGKPVTLSCSQTLNHNVMYWYQQKSSQAPKLLFHYYDKDFNNEADTPDNFQSRRPNTSFCFLDIRSPGLGDTAMYLCATSRRGEAYNEQFFGPGTRLTVL.